This T cell receptor (beta chain) was captured in a study of blood T cell repertoires in COVID-19. This CDR3 spans 18 amino acids. Trimming removed 5 bases from V and 4 bases from J; junction bases left unmatched: 16. Germline-derived CDR1 and CDR2 are MDHEN and SYDVKM. Clones were read by immunoSEQ multiplex PCR, and TCRdb kept only the in-frame ones, dropping some. This sample has roughly 250,000 clones, with around 89% found just once. The rearrangement uses TRBV28 and TRBJ1-3, with 8 bases matching TRBD1. The TCR comes from a woman between 45 and 60 years old who had recovered from COVID-19. Sequencing was performed on PBMCs or T cells enriched from blood (not recorded which). DNA for the CDR3: TGTGCCAGCAGTATCCTACCGCGATCGACAGGGGTAGGAAACACCATATATTTT. Residues: CASSILPRSTGVGNTIYF.